This T cell receptor (beta chain) was captured in a study of identical twins listed by TCRdb under 2016. Background on the whole study: To test whether fetal clonotypes persist, this study deep-sequenced TCR alpha and beta repertoires from monozygotic twins, from unrelated adults of various ages, and from cord blood. To rule out contamination, the twin experiments were replicated at different times with different library preparation protocols. What the study reported, not specific to this receptor: Fewer insertions were carried by abundant cord blood beta clonotypes; a weaker similar trend was observed in young adult naive repertoires, while no such trend was observed in memory repertoires. The excess sharing between twins in beta out-of-frame sequences was weaker because fewer shared sequences reduced the signal-to-noise ratio. Conclusions relied on cross-sectional statistical analysis, since the same donors could not be followed over many years. Recombination models systematically underestimated out-of-frame TCR alpha sharing in monozygotic twins but agreed with sharing between unrelated individuals. Invariant T cells such as MAIT and iNKT could partly confound zero-insertion analyses, though diverse VJ usage argued against this for most clonotypes. Compared with coincidental sharing between unrelated individuals, out-of-frame TCR alpha sequences shared between twins had an excess of sequences with low generation probability.

Libraries were prepared through 5' RACE. The instrument was an Illumina HiSeq 2000. Template switching introduced a universal primer binding site; the final cDNA contained a unique molecular identifier, enabling accurate counting of TCR cDNA molecules. Specific primers in the conserved constant-segment region were used to synthesize first-strand cDNA for the TCR alpha and beta chains. To control for contamination, every cDNA library carried two barcodes: a SMART-Mk sample barcode plus Illumina barcodes. Two successive PCR steps introduced TruSeq adapter sequences along with Illumina sample barcodes. The TCR alpha and beta cDNA libraries were sequenced on the Illumina HiSeq platform using custom primers. The original pipeline was this. Unique molecular identifiers were extracted from raw reads with MiGEC, and CDR3 positions were determined with MiXCR. Recombination models were inferred per individual with the repgenHMM and IGoR tools using an EM algorithm. Shared clonotypes were analyzed with the tcR package in R, and sharing was normalized by the product of cloneset sizes. Out-of-frame nonproductive sequences were analyzed to study raw recombination free of thymic and clonal selection effects. The public reads were run again by TCRdb, first through fastp at Q25 and then through MiXCR, and only productive beta chains were kept. Every distinct CDR3 protein forms one entry, paired with its most common genes and DNA. These V and J calls rely on TCRdb rather than the paper's analysis. For this sample there are a few hundred thousand distinct CDR3 sequences; approximately 15% appear just once. The top ten constitute approximately 1% of the sample.

CDR1 and CDR2 (DFQATT, SNEGSKA) derive from the germline V gene (reference sequence). Taken from cysteine to phenylalanine, the CDR3 has 12 residues. Kept here is only the CDR3 DNA, which spans 36 bases and is read in frame from base 1. V and J lose 0 bases and 11 bases, and a span of 12 bases separates them. Every donor in the study was a healthy Caucasian. The twin cohort comprised three pairs of female monozygotic twins, all aged roughly 18 to 30 years. Positive isolation kits from Invitrogen were used to isolate CD4+ and CD8+ T cell populations. Concerning this clonotype itself: Its antigen is unknown. Nothing much larger sits one base from this clone, and base qualities are not available.

This sample also belongs to another study, concerning yellow fever vaccine responses in identical twins. According to the second study: The authors reported that the T cell response to vaccination in identical twins appeared partly convergent and partly personalized. In identical twins, the study followed T cell clones that responded to the vaccine with precision.

The receptor comes from a young woman in good health. The specimen sequenced was CD4+ T cells sorted from blood. The sequence links TRBV20-1 to TRBJ2-3; TRBD1 is a weak D gene call, 6 bases matching. The CDR3 has the sequence CSAREGTRGQYF. The sequenced DNA: TGCAGTGCTAGAGAGGGGACCAGGGGGCAGTATTTT.